This TCR beta chain was captured by sequencing in a study of cytomegalovirus exposure and HLA in healthy donors. Study-level results: Among the most significant clusters, several appeared linked to common viral pathogens in a later analysis. Productive rates of about 87% or about 30% were seen for most TCR beta V segments in an earlier analysis.

Comments on this clone: Its antigen is as yet unknown.

PCR employed 60 Vbeta and 13 Jbeta primers. Libraries were prepared by immunoSEQ multiplex PCR; TCRdb keeps only in-frame clonotypes and omits some of them. The sample has 65,000 to 80,000 clones, 65% to 85% seen once; the top ten hold around 21%. The sequencing input was PBMCs. The source is a middle-aged woman in good health and CMV-seropositive.

The CDR3: CASSWQPGQGAYEQYF. The CDR3 DNA reads TGCGCCAGCAGCTGGCAACCGGGACAGGGGGCATACGAGCAGTACTTC. The chain uses TRBV5-1 and TRBJ2-7; TRBD1 matches at 12 bases. The J segment lost 4 bases and the V segment lost 3 bases, leaving 8 bases of the junction unmatched. The CDR3 loop spans 16 amino acids. From germline, CDR1 is SGHRS and CDR2 YFSETQ.